What follows is one TCR beta chain and its context. What it recognizes is unknown. Losses at the gene ends were 4 bases for V and 2 bases for J; bases not matched to a gene: 8. The CDR3 sequence is 16 residues long. Germline lookup yields CDR1 SNHLY and CDR2 FYNNEI. An Oncomine TCR Beta short-read assay was used to sequence the DNA from cultured CD4+ T cells. The template was genomic DNA from cultured CD4+ T cells. TCRdb independently ran MiXCR on the PCR reads; one entry per CDR3 protein. The sample shows approximately 24,000 distinct CDR3 sequences, roughly 68% of them seen only once. This specimen comes from a study of vaccination and CD4 T cells after COVID-19. Study in general: Two of the convalescents were Hispanic, and convalescents were six males and four females. Study observations and caveats: Median reactive clonotypes, those recognizing SARS-CoV-2, rose from 21 to 38, not significantly.

Treatment specified: approximately 9-day PBMC culture with coronavirus spike peptide pools or control peptides (ViraFEST assay). The culture of 2 million to 2.5 million PBMCs per well included 9.5 to 10 IU/ml IL-2 and around 11 ug/ml peptide pools. Material: CD4+ T cells from blood, cultured in vitro, obtained after SARS-CoV-2 vaccination. V is TRBV2 and J is TRBJ2-5, with 9 bases matching TRBD2. This TCR was recovered from a human donor who received a COVID-19 vaccine. CDR3 bases: TGTGCCAGCAGTGCTGTATATGCGGGGGGGCAAGAGACCCAGTACTTC. Amino acids: CASSAVYAGGQETQYF.